Given below is one T cell receptor beta chain in context. The antigen is unknown. This sample was included in a study of T cell responses to AZD1222 COVID-19 vaccine. Study observations and caveats: Of spike-specific TCRs, nearly half reportedly target regions left unmutated in variants. Donors were largely white British and mainly female; clonal diversity was possibly underestimated. A rise in Spike-specific TCR breadth and depth followed two AZD1222 doses.

Trimming took 4 bases from V and 8 from J; bases not matched to a gene: 4. Per germline, CDR1 GTSNPN and CDR2 SVGIG (reference sequence). The CDR3 is 11 amino acids. The repertoire was sequenced with immunoSEQ multiplex PCR; TCRdb's copy has only in-frame clones and lacks some. Counted here are approximately 200,000 clones, about 89% occurring once; the ten biggest clones make up around 3.6%. The TCR sequence derives from an adult who received the AZD1222 COVID-19 vaccine. The sample was peripheral blood, taken 28 days after the second AZD1222 dose. The gene calls are TRBV30 and TRBJ1-2; 7 positions match TRBD1. The CDR3 reads CAWNTGVGYTF. CDR3 nucleotide sequence: TGTGCCTGGAATACAGGGGTCGGCTACACCTTC.